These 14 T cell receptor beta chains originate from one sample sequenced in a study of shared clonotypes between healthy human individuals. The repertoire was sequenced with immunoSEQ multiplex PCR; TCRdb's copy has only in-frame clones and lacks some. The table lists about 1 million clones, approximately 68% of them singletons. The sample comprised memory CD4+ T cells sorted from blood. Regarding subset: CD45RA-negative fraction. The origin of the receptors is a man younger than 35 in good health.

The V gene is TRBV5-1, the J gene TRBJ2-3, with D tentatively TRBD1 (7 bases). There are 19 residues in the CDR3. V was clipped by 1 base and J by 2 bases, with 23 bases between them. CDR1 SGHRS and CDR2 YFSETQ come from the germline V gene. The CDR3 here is CASSLNWFRGRTPTDTQYF. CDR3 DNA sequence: TGCGCCAGCAGCTTGAACTGGTTCAGGGGGAGGACCCCCACAGATACGCAGTATTTT.

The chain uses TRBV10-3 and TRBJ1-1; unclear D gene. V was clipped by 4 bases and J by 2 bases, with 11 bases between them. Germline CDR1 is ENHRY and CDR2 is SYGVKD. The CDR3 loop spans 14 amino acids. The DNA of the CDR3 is TGTGCCATCAGTGTCGGTCCGGGCAACACTGAAGCTTTCTTT. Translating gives CAISVGPGNTEAFF.

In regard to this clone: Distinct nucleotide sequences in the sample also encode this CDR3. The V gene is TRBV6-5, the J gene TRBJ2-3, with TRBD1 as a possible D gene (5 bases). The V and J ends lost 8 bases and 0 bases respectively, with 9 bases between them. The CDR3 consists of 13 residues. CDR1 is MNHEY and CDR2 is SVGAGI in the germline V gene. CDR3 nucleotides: TGTGCCAGCTCCAGGGTCAGCACAGATACGCAGTATTTT. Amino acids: CASSRVSTDTQYF.

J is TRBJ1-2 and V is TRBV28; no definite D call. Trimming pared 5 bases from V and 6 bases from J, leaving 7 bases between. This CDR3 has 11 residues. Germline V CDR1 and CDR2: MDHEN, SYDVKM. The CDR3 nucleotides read TGTGCCAGCAGTAGGGTCGATGGCTACACCTTC. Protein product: CASSRVDGYTF.

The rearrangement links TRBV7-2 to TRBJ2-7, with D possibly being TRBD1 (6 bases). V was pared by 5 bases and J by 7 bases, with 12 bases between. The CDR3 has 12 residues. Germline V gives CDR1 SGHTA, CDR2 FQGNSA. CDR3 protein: CASSVQGWEQYF. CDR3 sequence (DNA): TGTGCCAGCAGCGTTCAGGGGTGGGAGCAGTACTTC.

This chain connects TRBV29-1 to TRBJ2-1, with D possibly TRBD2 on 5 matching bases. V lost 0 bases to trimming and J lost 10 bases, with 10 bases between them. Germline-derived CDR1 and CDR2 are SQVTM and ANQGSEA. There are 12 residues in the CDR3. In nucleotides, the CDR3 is TGCAGCGTTGAAGATCGGAGAGGGGAGCAGTTCTTC. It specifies CSVEDRRGEQFF.

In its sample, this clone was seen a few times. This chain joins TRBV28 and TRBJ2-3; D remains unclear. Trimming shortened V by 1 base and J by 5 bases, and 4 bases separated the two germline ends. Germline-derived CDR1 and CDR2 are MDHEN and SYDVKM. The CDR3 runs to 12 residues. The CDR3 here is CASSLFKDTQYF. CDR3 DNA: TGTGCCAGCAGTTTATTCAAAGATACGCAGTATTTT.

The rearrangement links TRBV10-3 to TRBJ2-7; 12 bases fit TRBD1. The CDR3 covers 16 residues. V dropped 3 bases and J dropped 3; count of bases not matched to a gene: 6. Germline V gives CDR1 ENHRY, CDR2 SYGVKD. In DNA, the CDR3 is TGTGCCATCAGTGACCAAGGGACAGGGGGCCGCTACGAGCAGTACTTC. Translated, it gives CAISDQGTGGRYEQYF.

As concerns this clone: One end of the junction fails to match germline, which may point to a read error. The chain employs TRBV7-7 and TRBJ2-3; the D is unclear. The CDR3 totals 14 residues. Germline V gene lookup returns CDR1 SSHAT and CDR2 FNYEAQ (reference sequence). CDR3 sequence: CASSLIGLTDTQYF. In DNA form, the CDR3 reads TGTGCTAGCAGCTTGATCGGGCTCACAGATACGCAGTATTTT.

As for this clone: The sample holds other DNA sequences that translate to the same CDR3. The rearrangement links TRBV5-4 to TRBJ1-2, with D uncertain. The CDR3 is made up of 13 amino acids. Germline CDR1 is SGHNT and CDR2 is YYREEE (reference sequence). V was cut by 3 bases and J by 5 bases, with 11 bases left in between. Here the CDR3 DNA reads TGTGCCAGCAGCTCGGACGGAAGTTATGGCTACACCTTC. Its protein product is CASSSDGSYGYTF.

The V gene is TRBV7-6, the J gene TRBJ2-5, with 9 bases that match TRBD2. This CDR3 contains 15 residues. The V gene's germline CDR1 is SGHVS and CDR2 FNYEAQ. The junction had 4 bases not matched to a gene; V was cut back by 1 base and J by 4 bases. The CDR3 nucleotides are TGTGCCAGCAGCTTAGGGGCGGGGGGGTTAGAGACCCAGTACTTC. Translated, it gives CASSLGAGGLETQYF.

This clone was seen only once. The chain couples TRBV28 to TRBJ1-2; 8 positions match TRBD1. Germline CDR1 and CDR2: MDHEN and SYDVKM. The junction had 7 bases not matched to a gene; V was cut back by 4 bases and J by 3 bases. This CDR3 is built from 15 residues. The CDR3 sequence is CASSSIGQGYYGYTF. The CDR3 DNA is TGTGCCAGCAGTTCAATAGGACAGGGCTACTATGGCTACACCTTC.

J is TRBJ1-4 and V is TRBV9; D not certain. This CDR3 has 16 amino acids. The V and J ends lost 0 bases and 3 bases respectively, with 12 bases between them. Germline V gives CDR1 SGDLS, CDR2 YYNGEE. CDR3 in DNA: TGTGCCAGCAGCGTAGGGGTTACGGGAGCTAATGAAAAACTGTTTTTT. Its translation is CASSVGVTGANEKLFF.

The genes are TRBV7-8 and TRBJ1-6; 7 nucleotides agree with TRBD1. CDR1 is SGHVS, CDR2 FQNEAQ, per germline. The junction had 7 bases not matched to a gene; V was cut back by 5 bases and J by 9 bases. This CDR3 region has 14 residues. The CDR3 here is CASSVIRQGSPLHF. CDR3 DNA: TGTGCCAGCAGCGTAATCCGACAGGGTTCACCCCTCCACTTT.